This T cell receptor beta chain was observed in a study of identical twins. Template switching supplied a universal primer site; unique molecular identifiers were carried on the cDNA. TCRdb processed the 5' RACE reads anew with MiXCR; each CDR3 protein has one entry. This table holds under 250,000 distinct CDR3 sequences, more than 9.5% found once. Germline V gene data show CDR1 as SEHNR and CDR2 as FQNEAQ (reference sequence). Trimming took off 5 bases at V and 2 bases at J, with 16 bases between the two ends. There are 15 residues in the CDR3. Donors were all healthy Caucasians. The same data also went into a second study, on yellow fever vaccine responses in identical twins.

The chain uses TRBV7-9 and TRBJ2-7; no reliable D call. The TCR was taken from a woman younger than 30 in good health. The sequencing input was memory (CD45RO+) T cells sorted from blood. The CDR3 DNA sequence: TGTGCCAGCAGCCCCCCAACGGGTTTGGCCTACGAGCAGTACTTC. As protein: CASSPPTGLAYEQYF.